The 4 T cell receptor beta chains reported below all come from one sample, sequenced in a study of blood T cell repertoires in COVID-19 (dated by TCRdb to about 2020). Library creation used the immunoSEQ multiplex PCR assay. Sourced from immuneACCESS, this table was stored by TCRdb with only in-frame sequences that have V and J called. A share of the clones is absent; for the studies checked, an unresolved V gene accounts for under half, and the remainder has no known explanation. This sample gives hundreds of thousands of clones in total; 87% of them show up just once. The ten largest clones take up around 2.2% of the sample. Source material: peripheral blood. These receptors came from a woman aged 45-65 years who had recovered from COVID-19.

This chain joins TRBV4-1 and TRBJ1-2; 7 positions match TRBD1. CDR1 is MGHRA and CDR2 is YSYEKL in the germline V gene. The CDR3 loop spans 15 amino acids. The J segment lost 1 base and the V segment lost 6 bases, leaving 8 bases of the junction unmatched. CDR3 region: CASSQRQGDNYGYTF. CDR3 sequence (DNA): TGCGCCAGCAGTCAAAGACAGGGCGATAACTATGGCTACACCTTC.

This sequence joins TRBV4-3 and TRBJ1-4, with D possibly matching TRBD1 (6 bases). There are 16 residues in the CDR3. V gave up 4 bases and J gave up 7 bases, with 19 bases separating them. Germline CDR1 reads LGHNA; CDR2 reads YSLEER. The CDR3, as DNA: TGCGCCAGCAGCCCACAAGTGCAGGGGACCCCTGAAAAACTGTTTTTT. Residues: CASSPQVQGTPEKLFF.

The chain uses TRBV2 and TRBJ2-5; D gene unclear. Trimming took off 2 bases at V and 5 bases at J, with 3 bases between the two ends. CDR1 and CDR2 from the germline V gene are SNHLY and FYNNEI. The CDR3 consists of 11 residues. This chain's CDR3 is CASSESETQYF. DNA for the CDR3: TGTGCCAGCAGTGAAAGCGAGACCCAGTACTTC.

The genes are TRBV6-2 or TRBV6-3 and TRBJ1-1; possibly TRBD1 for D (5 bases). Germline CDR1 is MNHEY and CDR2 is SVGEGT. The CDR3 contains 17 residues. Deletions cut 5 bases from V and 0 bases from J, with 19 bases between. CDR3 amino acids: CASSTIPFGAMNTEAFF. The CDR3 coding sequence is TGTGCCAGCAGTACCATACCCTTTGGGGCCATGAACACTGAAGCTTTCTTT.